This passage covers 18 T cell receptor beta chains from one sample sequenced in a study of beta chain features in type 1 diabetes. Study-level points and caveats: Type 1 diabetes patients had TCRB CDR3s that were shorter (moderately but significantly so) in all four CD4+ subsets.

The antigens these receptors bind are not known. The whole isolated RNA underwent reverse transcription, so sequencing captured expressed TCRB transcripts. Profiled with immunoSEQ multiplex PCR; TCRdb holds only in-frame clones, not every one. The sample has 250,000 to 300,000 clones, 14% seen once. The material sequenced was naive CD4+ T cells from blood. Receptors originate from a man aged 25 to 40 with type 1 diabetes.

Only a few counts were recorded for this clone. The chain is built from TRBV15 and TRBJ2-3, with 8 nucleotides matching TRBD2. The CDR3 has 15 residues. J was trimmed by 8 bases and V by 0 bases; bases with no gene match: 7. The germline gives CDR1 LNHNV, CDR2 YYDKDF (reference sequence). The CDR3 DNA sequence: TGTGCCACCAGCAGAGATCTTGCGGGAGGAAGTACGCAGTATTTT. Translating gives CATSRDLAGGSTQYF.

A few counts support this clone. This sequence joins TRBV19 and TRBJ2-7; TRBD1 aligns across 8 bases. The CDR3 is 13 amino acids. Trimming cost V 5 bases and J 4 bases; bases outside gene matches: 4. Germline CDR1 reads LNHDA; CDR2 reads SQIVND (reference sequence). CDR3 sequence (DNA): TGTGCCAGTAGTCTCGGACAGGGTTACGAGCAGTACTTC. Residues: CASSLGQGYEQYF.

This clone appeared a few times. The chain has TRBV7-6 and TRBJ2-3; no clear D gene. The V gene's germline CDR1 is SGHVS and CDR2 FNYEAQ. Trimming took off 5 bases at V and 4 bases at J, with 10 bases between the two ends. CDR3 size: 13 residues. The CDR3: CASSQLVSDTQYF. The CDR3 nucleotides read TGTGCCAGCAGCCAACTCGTTTCAGATACGCAGTATTTT.

This clone was observed a handful of times. V usage is TRBV30 and J usage is TRBJ1-3; D is perhaps TRBD1 (6 bases). V was cut by 5 bases and J by 0 bases, with 11 bases left in between. The CDR3 consists of 14 residues. Germline CDR1 GTSNPN, CDR2 SVGIG (reference sequence). CDR3 amino acids: CAWFRGGSGNTIYF. CDR3 DNA sequence: TGTGCCTGGTTCAGAGGGGGCTCTGGAAACACCATATATTTT.

This clone was recorded a few times. This chain uses TRBV15 with TRBJ2-3, with 7 bases identical to TRBD2. V lost 3 bases and J lost 4; bases outside the gene matches: 7. CDR3 length: 15 amino acids. Germline V gene sequence: CDR1 LNHNV, CDR2 YYDKDF (reference sequence). In DNA, the CDR3 is TGTGCCACCAGCAGGGGCGGGAGAATCGCAGATACGCAGTATTTT. Amino acid sequence: CATSRGGRIADTQYF.

In this sample, this clone turned up a few times. This chain links TRBV25-1 with TRBJ2-7; TRBD1 matches 10 bases. After removal of 5 bases from V and 2 bases from J, the junction contained 3 bases not matched to a gene. CDR1 is MGHDK, CDR2 SYGVNS, per germline. The CDR3 length is 14 residues. CDR3 in DNA: TGTGCCAGCAGTAGGGGGACAGGGGCCTACGAGCAGTACTTC. Protein product: CASSRGTGAYEQYF.

This chain links TRBV9 with TRBJ2-2; D not certain. This CDR3 is built from 14 residues. The V end was cut by 0 bases, the J end by 5 bases, with 8 bases between. Looked up from germline, CDR1 is SGDLS and CDR2 is YYNGEE. This CDR3 is CASSVETATGELFF. DNA of the CDR3: TGTGCCAGCAGCGTAGAAACAGCTACCGGGGAGCTGTTTTTT. Full variable domain (outside the CDR3, taken from reference TRBV9 and TRBJ2-2): DSGVTQTPKHLITATGQRVTLRCSPRSGDLSVYWYQQSLDQGLQFLIQYYNGEERAKGNILERFSAQQFPDLHSELNLSSLELGDSALYFCASSVETATGELFFGEGSRLTVL.

V and J are TRBV6-4 and TRBJ2-1, with TRBD2 matching 11 bases. The trim removed 6 bases at V and 5 bases at J, leaving 6 bases unmatched. Germline CDR1 MRHNA, CDR2 SNTAGT. CDR3 size: 15 residues. CDR3: CASSAWGLADNEQFF. Here the CDR3 DNA reads TGTGCCAGCAGCGCCTGGGGACTAGCGGACAATGAGCAGTTCTTC.

The CDR3 DNA sequence: TGTGCCAGCAGTTCAGGACAGGGGTGGTGGGATACGCAGTATTTT. This sequence encodes CASSSGQGWWDTQYF. V is TRBV28 and J is TRBJ2-3; 9 bases fit TRBD1. CDR1 and CDR2 (germline): MDHEN, SYDVKM. The CDR3 length is 15 residues. V dropped 4 bases and J dropped 6; count of bases not matched to a gene: 8.

This clone was detected only a few times. The gene calls are TRBV14 and TRBJ1-1; a possible D gene is TRBD1 (5 bases). The length of the CDR3 is 14 residues. V dropped 5 bases and J dropped 2 bases, with 12 bases sitting between them. Germline V gene sequence: CDR1 SGHDN, CDR2 FVKESK. The CDR3 sequence is CASSVSGVNTEAFF. CDR3 bases: TGTGCCAGCAGCGTGTCGGGGGTTAACACTGAAGCTTTCTTT.

This clone came up a few times. This chain connects TRBV28 to TRBJ2-3, with 8 bases fitting TRBD2. The ends lost 10 bases at V and 4 bases at J; junction bases unmatched: 22. Germline CDR1 reads MDHEN; CDR2 reads SYDVKM. The length of the CDR3 is 18 residues. The DNA of the CDR3 is TGTGCCACCGCTGGACTAGCCCAATCTAATCCCCGGGCAGATACGCAGTATTTT. Residues: CATAGLAQSNPRADTQYF.

This clone was seen a few times. The gene calls are TRBV12-5 and TRBJ2-6; a weak D match, TRBD2 (5 bases). The CDR3 spans 16 residues. The germline CDR1 and CDR2 sequences are LGHNT and FRNRAP. The V and J ends lost 2 bases and 1 base respectively, with 9 bases between them. The CDR3 DNA reads as TGTGCTAGTGGTTTGTTCGGGATTTCTGGGGCCAACGTCCTGACTTTC. Translating gives CASGLFGISGANVLTF.

The chain is built from TRBV7-3 and TRBJ2-1; 10 nucleotides line up with TRBD2. Looked up from germline, CDR1 is SGHTA and CDR2 is FQGTGA. This CDR3 contains 14 residues. Trimming cost V 2 bases and J 10 bases; bases outside gene matches: 5. The CDR3 reads CASSLALAGNEQFF. CDR3 sequence (DNA): TGTGCCAGCAGCTTAGCACTAGCGGGAAACGAGCAGTTCTTC. Full variable domain (outside the CDR3, taken from reference TRBV7-3 and TRBJ2-1): GAGVSQTPSNKVTEKGKYVELRCDPISGHTALYWYRQSLGQGPEFLIYFQGTGAADDSGLPNDRFFAVRPEGSVSTLKIQRTERGDSAVYLCASSLALAGNEQFFGPGTRLTVL.

This clone was counted only a few times. The V gene is TRBV4-3, the J gene TRBJ2-2, with 7 nucleotides matching TRBD2. Trimming took 6 bases from V and 4 from J; bases not matched to a gene: 17. This CDR3 is 18 amino acids long. Germline V gives CDR1 LGHNA, CDR2 YSLEER. Written as DNA, the CDR3 is TGCGCCAGCAGTTCGGTCTCGGAGCGGGAAGGACCCACCGGGGAGCTGTTTTTT. As protein: CASSSVSEREGPTGELFF.

The rearrangement joins TRBV2 to TRBJ2-5; D is ambiguous. This CDR3 is 12 amino acids long. Germline lookup yields CDR1 SNHLY and CDR2 FYNNEI. The V end was cut by 5 bases, the J end by 5 bases, with 9 bases between. This CDR3 is CASSQRAETQYF. For the CDR3, the DNA is TGTGCCAGCAGTCAGCGTGCGGAGACCCAGTACTTC.

This clone was observed a handful of times. The chain combines TRBV7-2 with TRBJ2-1, with TRBD2 as a possible D gene (6 bases). The CDR3 length is 14 residues. V lost 2 bases and J lost 5, with 10 bases in between. CDR1 and CDR2 from the germline V gene are SGHTA and FQGNSA. CDR3 amino acids: CASSLTLADNEQFF. The DNA of the CDR3 is TGTGCCAGCAGCTTAACGTTAGCGGACAATGAGCAGTTCTTC.

The chain recombines TRBV9 with TRBJ1-1; D might be TRBD1 (6 bases). The CDR3 length is 14 residues. Germline V CDR1 and CDR2: SGDLS, YYNGEE. Trimming shortened V by 4 bases and J by 7 bases, and 17 bases separated the two germline ends. This chain's CDR3 is CASSRSGTTIEAFF. CDR3 bases: TGTGCCAGCAGCCGGTCGGGGACAACTATTGAAGCTTTCTTT.

This clone was detected only a few times. The rearrangement joins TRBV7-2 to TRBJ2-2; no definite D call. The germline V gene has CDR1 SGHTA and CDR2 FQGNSA. CDR3 size: 14 residues. V lost 5 bases and J lost 1, with 8 bases in between. The CDR3 DNA sequence: TGTGCCAGCAGCCTAGACGGGAACACCGGGGAGCTGTTTTTT. Translated, it gives CASSLDGNTGELFF.